These T cell receptor beta chains were read from a single sample in a study of OX40 agonist ivuxolimab in advanced cancers. The repertoire was sequenced with immunoSEQ multiplex PCR; TCRdb's copy has only in-frame clones and lacks some. Of more than 65,000 clones detected, 88% appear once; the ten largest clones hold around 0.93%. Source: CD4+ or CD8+ T cells sorted from blood, taken in a trial of the OX40 agonist ivuxolimab. Source of these receptors: an adult with an advanced solid tumor such as melanoma, head and neck, liver or kidney cancer. Both conserved end residues are part of each CDR3. D genes are given only for firm matches. The size field is filled for only some rows; it gives once, few, many or a size class.

d_gene: TRBD1; abundance: .; j_gene: TRBJ1-2; v_gene: TRBV5-1; CDR3nt: TGCGCCAGCAGCTCTGATCCGGGACAGATAAACTATGGCTACACCTTC; CDR3aa: CASSSDPGQINYGYTF
d_gene: TRBD1; abundance: .; j_gene: TRBJ2-1; v_gene: TRBV28; CDR3nt: TGTGCCAGCATTACAGAAGGGGGCTCCTCCTACAATGAGCAGTTCTTC; CDR3aa: CASITEGGSSYNEQFF
d_gene: TRBD2; abundance: .; j_gene: TRBJ2-1; v_gene: TRBV18; CDR3nt: TGTGCCAGCTCACCCGGACTAGCGGGCGAGCAGTTCTTC; CDR3aa: CASSPGLAGEQFF
d_gene: TRBD1; abundance: .; j_gene: TRBJ2-2; v_gene: TRBV18; CDR3nt: TGTGCCAGCTCAAAAGGACAGGGCACCGGGGAGCTGTTTTTT; CDR3aa: CASSKGQGTGELFF
d_gene: .; abundance: .; j_gene: TRBJ2-3; v_gene: TRBV7-7; CDR3nt: TGTGCCAGCAGCCTTGGTAGCGGACGCACAGATACGCAGTATTTT; CDR3aa: CASSLGSGRTDTQYF
d_gene: .; abundance: .; j_gene: TRBJ1-2; v_gene: TRBV28; CDR3nt: TGTGCCAGCAGTTTTCAACAGACTTATGGCTACACCTTC; CDR3aa: CASSFQQTYGYTF
d_gene: TRBD2; abundance: .; j_gene: TRBJ2-3; v_gene: TRBV10-1; CDR3nt: TGCGCCAGTCATCCTAGAGGGCTAGCGGGAACAGATACGCAGTATTTT; CDR3aa: CASHPRGLAGTDTQYF
d_gene: TRBD2; abundance: .; j_gene: TRBJ2-5; v_gene: TRBV5-4; CDR3nt: TGTGCCAGCAGCCTGATTGGAACAACTAGCGGGAGAGAGACCCAGTACTTC; CDR3aa: CASSLIGTTSGRETQYF
d_gene: .; abundance: once; j_gene: TRBJ2-3; v_gene: TRBV7-2; CDR3nt: TGTGCCAGCAGCTCCAGAGATACGCAGTATTTT; CDR3aa: CASSSRDTQYF
d_gene: .; abundance: .; j_gene: TRBJ2-3; v_gene: TRBV9; CDR3nt: TGTGCCAGCAGCGTAGCCCCCGGGGTCACAGATACGCAGTATTTT; CDR3aa: CASSVAPGVTDTQYF
d_gene: TRBD1; abundance: .; j_gene: TRBJ1-1; v_gene: TRBV2; CDR3nt: TGTGCCAGCAGTGAGGGGACAGGGGGCTTTACTGAAGCTTTCTTT; CDR3aa: CASSEGTGGFTEAFF
d_gene: TRBD2; abundance: .; j_gene: TRBJ2-3; v_gene: TRBV11-2; CDR3nt: TGTGCCAGCAGCTCCGGGCTAGCGGCCACAGATACGCAGTATTTT; CDR3aa: CASSSGLAATDTQYF
d_gene: TRBD1; abundance: .; j_gene: TRBJ1-5; v_gene: TRBV27; CDR3nt: TGTGCCAGCAGCCCAGACAGGGGTTATCAGCCCCAGCATTTT; CDR3aa: CASSPDRGYQPQHF
d_gene: TRBD2; abundance: .; j_gene: TRBJ2-4; v_gene: TRBV11-2; CDR3nt: TGTGCCAGCAGCCTCGGGGGGAACAACATTCAGTACTTC; CDR3aa: CASSLGGNNIQYF
d_gene: .; abundance: few; j_gene: TRBJ1-1; v_gene: TRBV11-1; CDR3nt: TGTGCCAGCAGCTTAGTGGGGAACACTGAAGCTTTCTTT; CDR3aa: CASSLVGNTEAFF
d_gene: TRBD2; abundance: .; j_gene: TRBJ2-2; v_gene: TRBV19; CDR3nt: TGTGCCAGTAGCTTTCTAGCGGGGGTAAACACCGGGGAGCTGTTTTTT; CDR3aa: CASSFLAGVNTGELFF
d_gene: TRBD1; abundance: .; j_gene: TRBJ2-1; v_gene: TRBV11-1; CDR3nt: TGTGCCAGCAGCTCCGGACAGGGAAATGAGCAGTTCTTC; CDR3aa: CASSSGQGNEQFF
d_gene: TRBD1; abundance: many; j_gene: TRBJ2-7; v_gene: TRBV19; CDR3nt: TGTGCCAGTAGTATTGGACAGGGGCCTTGGGAGCAGTACTTC; CDR3aa: CASSIGQGPWEQYF
d_gene: .; abundance: .; j_gene: TRBJ2-3; v_gene: TRBV9; CDR3nt: TGTGCCAGCGGAAGGGGAAGGGGCACAGATACGCAGTATTTT; CDR3aa: CASGRGRGTDTQYF
d_gene: .; abundance: once; j_gene: TRBJ1-2; v_gene: TRBV2; CDR3nt: TGTGCCAGCAGGTTGGCAGGAGCATCGGGGGGCTACACCTTC; CDR3aa: CASRLAGASGGYTF
d_gene: .; abundance: .; j_gene: TRBJ2-1; v_gene: TRBV7-2; CDR3nt: TGTGCCAGCAGCTCCGATAGCGGACAGCGGAATGAGCAGTTCTTC; CDR3aa: CASSSDSGQRNEQFF
d_gene: TRBD1; abundance: few; j_gene: TRBJ1-4; v_gene: TRBV27; CDR3nt: TGTGCCAGCAGTCATAGATGGGGACAGGGGAGCGAAAAACTGTTTTTT; CDR3aa: CASSHRWGQGSEKLFF
d_gene: .; abundance: .; j_gene: TRBJ2-5; v_gene: TRBV9; CDR3nt: TGTGCCAGCAGCGTAGGATCCAGGGAAGCGGGAGAGACCCAGTACTTC; CDR3aa: CASSVGSREAGETQYF
d_gene: TRBD2; abundance: .; j_gene: TRBJ2-5; v_gene: TRBV5-1; CDR3nt: TGCGCCAGCAGCTGGGTGGTGAACGGGCGGGGGGGCTTCGAGACCCAGTACTTC; CDR3aa: CASSWVVNGRGGFETQYF
d_gene: .; abundance: .; j_gene: TRBJ1-1; v_gene: TRBV7-2; CDR3nt: TGTGCCAGCAGTTCACAGGGAGGCACTGAAGCTTTCTTT; CDR3aa: CASSSQGGTEAFF
d_gene: .; abundance: .; j_gene: TRBJ1-4; v_gene: TRBV6-6; CDR3nt: TGTGCCAGCAGTTACAAACTGACAACTAATGAAAAACTGTTTTTT; CDR3aa: CASSYKLTTNEKLFF
d_gene: TRBD2; abundance: .; j_gene: TRBJ2-1; v_gene: TRBV11-3; CDR3nt: TGTGCCAGCAGGAAGGGGACTAGCGGGAGTTATGAGCAGTTCTTC; CDR3aa: CASRKGTSGSYEQFF
d_gene: .; abundance: .; j_gene: TRBJ2-1; v_gene: TRBV28; CDR3nt: TGTGCCAGCAGTTTAGTACTCGGGCAGCACAATGAGCAGTTCTTC; CDR3aa: CASSLVLGQHNEQFF